The clone carrying this T cell receptor beta chain was counted between two and nine times. Its antigen is currently unknown. This record belongs to a study of T cells in Graves' hyperthyroidism and ophthalmopathy. CDR1 is SGHTA and CDR2 is FQGNSA in the germline V gene. This CDR3 region has 15 residues. Trimming at V came to 5 bases and at J to 2 bases, leaving 8 bases not matched to a gene. RNA transcripts were the template for amplifying TCR beta CDR3 regions. When the TCR CDR3 underwent first-round RT-PCR, the HTBI primer set was used. A single record per CDR3 protein comes from TCRdb applying MiXCR to the multiplex PCR reads. The table records hundreds of thousands of distinct CDR3 sequences, roughly 50% of them present only once. Regarding the study as a whole: Through a model of 13 V-J features, ophthalmopathy was separated from stable hyperthyroidism. Ophthalmopathy was predicted by the model a median of 6.5 months ahead of onset.

Exclusion criteria comprised uncontrolled infection, other autoimmune disease, pregnancy or lactation. The clonotype comes from a woman aged 18-29 years with Graves' hyperthyroidism. Sample: peripheral blood or thyroid tissue (not recorded which). This rearrangement joins TRBV7-2 to TRBJ1-2; 7 nucleotides align to TRBD1. The DNA of the CDR3 is TGTGCCAGCAGCCCCCGGGACAGTGGGAACTATGGCTACACCTTC. Its translation is CASSPRDSGNYGYTF.